The table lists the clone carrying this TCR beta chain with a count of one. Participants' own reports of clinical history determined their cohort assignment. Assay: immunoSEQ multiplex PCR; the TCRdb copy retains only in-frame clones and omits some. The table shows approximately 400,000 clones, with roughly four fifths occurring only once. This sample is part of a study of blood T cell repertoires in COVID-19. The CDR3 sequence is 17 residues long. Germline V gives CDR1 SGDLS, CDR2 YYNGEE. V was cut by 0 bases and J by 3 bases, with 18 bases left in between. This TCR came from a woman in her 50s who had recovered from COVID-19. Sequenced: PBMCs or T cells enriched from blood (not recorded which). The V gene is TRBV9, the J gene TRBJ1-1; TRBD1 might be the D (6 bases). CDR3 protein: CASSVGILAAGDTEAFF. CDR3 bases: TGTGCCAGCAGCGTAGGAATCTTGGCGGCAGGGGACACTGAAGCTTTCTTT.